A single sample gave rise to the 10 T cell receptor beta chains below, sequenced in a study of shared clonotypes between healthy human individuals. Clones were read by immunoSEQ multiplex PCR, and TCRdb kept only the in-frame ones, dropping some. This table has over 950,000 clones, about 72% appearing once. Sequencing input: memory CD4+ T cells from PBMCs. The subset here: CD45RA-negative fraction. These receptors originate from a young man in good health. Some clones in this sample may be carry-over from other donors' samples.

In its sample, this clone was seen a few times. The chain has TRBV7-2 and TRBJ2-7, with TRBD1 matching over 8 bases. The CDR3 consists of 13 residues. Germline values: CDR1 SGHTA, CDR2 FQGNSA. The V and J ends lost 3 bases and 5 bases, in that order; junction bases with no gene match: 3. In DNA form, the CDR3 reads TGTGCCAGCAGCTTTAAACAGGGGGACGAGCAGTACTTC. Protein: CASSFKQGDEQYF. Using reference TRBV7-2 and TRBJ2-7 for the parts outside the CDR3, the full variable domain is GAGVSQSPSNKVTEKGKDVELRCDPISGHTALYWYRQSLGQGLEFLIYFQGNSAPDKSGLPSDRFSAERTGGSVSTLTIQRTQQEDSAVYLCASSFKQGDEQYFGPGTRLTVT.

The chain has TRBV28 and TRBJ2-5; 7 bases agree with TRBD1. Germline V gene sequence: CDR1 MDHEN, CDR2 SYDVKM. J was trimmed by 2 bases and V by 4 bases; bases with no gene match: 4. The CDR3 length is 14 residues. For the CDR3, the DNA is TGTGCCAGCAGTTCAGGACAGGTACAAGAGACCCAGTACTTC. It translates to CASSSGQVQETQYF.

This clone has only a few counts. The chain joins TRBV6-1 to TRBJ1-5, with TRBD1 as a possible D gene (5 bases). CDR1 and CDR2 (germline): MNHNS, SASEGT. The V end lost 5 bases, the J end lost 0 bases, and 11 bases lay between the germline ends. This CDR3 region has 15 residues. The CDR3 DNA reads TGTGCCAGCAGTTGGGGGGACCCTAGCAATCAGCCCCAGCATTTT. Its protein product is CASSWGDPSNQPQHF.

This sequence joins TRBV5-1 and TRBJ2-1, with TRBD1 as a possible D gene (5 bases). The ends were cut back, 7 bases at V and 7 bases at J, with 15 bases in the middle. The CDR3 is 13 amino acids. Per the germline V gene, CDR1 is SGHRS and CDR2 is YFSETQ. The CDR3 coding sequence is TGCGCCAGCGGCGGTGGGGCCGGGAATGAGCAGTTCTTC. It encodes CASGGGAGNEQFF. Full variable domain (missing parts from reference TRBV5-1 and TRBJ2-1): KAGVTQTPRYLIKTRGQQVTLSCSPISGHRSVSWYQQTPGQGLQFLFEYFSETQRNKGNFPGRFSGRQFSNSRSEMNVSTLELGDSALYLCASGGGAGNEQFFGPGTRLTVL.

The V and J genes are TRBV15 and TRBJ2-1; D remains ambiguous. V lost 1 base and J 9 bases, leaving 4 bases between the germline ends. CDR3 length: 11 amino acids. CDR1 and CDR2 (germline): LNHNV, YYDKDF (reference sequence). The CDR3, as DNA: TGTGCCACCAGCAGAGGGCCTGAGCAGTTCTTC. Protein: CATSRGPEQFF.

This chain uses TRBV28 with TRBJ1-3; D might be TRBD1 (5 bases). The CDR3 totals 17 residues. Germline CDR1 is MDHEN and CDR2 is SYDVKM. Trimming pared 2 bases from V and 1 base from J, leaving 15 bases between. Written as DNA, the CDR3 is TGTGCCAGCAGTTTAATTTGGGGCGCGGAATCTGGAAACACCATATATTTT. It encodes CASSLIWGAESGNTIYF.

The CDR3 reads CATSRGGTEGGGYTF. The CDR3 bases are TGTGCCACCAGCAGAGGGGGGACGGAAGGGGGTGGCTACACCTTC. This chain links TRBV15 with TRBJ1-2, with a tentative D call TRBD1 (6 bases). The germline CDR1 and CDR2 sequences are LNHNV and YYDKDF (reference sequence). The CDR3 covers 15 residues. Trimming removed 1 base from V and 7 bases from J, with 16 bases in between.

V and J are TRBV10-3 and TRBJ1-3; 9 bases match TRBD1. Per germline, CDR1 ENHRY and CDR2 SYGVKD. This CDR3 has 14 amino acids. The V segment lost 6 bases and the J segment 9 bases; nucleotides outside the gene matches: 9. The CDR3 reads CAIRGRTGESTIYF. The CDR3 DNA follows: TGTGCCATCAGGGGAAGGACAGGGGAGAGCACCATATATTTT.

The gene calls are TRBV7-3 and TRBJ2-2, with D possibly TRBD1 on 6 matching bases. V was cut by 1 base and J by 4 bases, with 7 bases left in between. The CDR3 loop spans 14 amino acids. Germline CDR1 SGHTA, CDR2 FQGTGA. CDR3 nucleotides: TGTGCCAGCAGCTTAAGAGGGGGCACCGGGGAGCTGTTTTTT. It translates to CASSLRGGTGELFF.

The V gene is TRBV6-1, the J gene TRBJ2-1; no firm D call. CDR1 is MNHNS, CDR2 SASEGT, per germline. The CDR3 covers 14 residues. Trimming pared 2 bases from V and 10 bases from J, leaving 15 bases between. In nucleotides, the CDR3 is TGTGCCAGCAGTGAAAACACCCAATCACCCGAGCAGTTCTTC. Protein: CASSENTQSPEQFF.